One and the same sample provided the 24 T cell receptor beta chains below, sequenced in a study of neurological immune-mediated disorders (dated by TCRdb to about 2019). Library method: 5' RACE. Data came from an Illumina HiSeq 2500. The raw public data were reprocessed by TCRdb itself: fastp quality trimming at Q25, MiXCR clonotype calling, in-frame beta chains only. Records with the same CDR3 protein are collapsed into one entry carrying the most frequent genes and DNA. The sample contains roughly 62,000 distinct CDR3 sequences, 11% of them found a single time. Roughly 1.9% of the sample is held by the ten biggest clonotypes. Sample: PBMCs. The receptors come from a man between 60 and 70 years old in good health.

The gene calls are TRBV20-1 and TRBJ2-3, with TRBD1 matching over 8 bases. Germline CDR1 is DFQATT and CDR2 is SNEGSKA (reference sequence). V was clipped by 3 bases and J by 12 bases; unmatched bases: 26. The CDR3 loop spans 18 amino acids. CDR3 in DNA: TGCAGTGCTAGGTCAATCCAGGGGGCCTCAAGTATGCGTGAGACCCAGTATTTT. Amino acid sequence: CSARSIQGASSMRETQYF.

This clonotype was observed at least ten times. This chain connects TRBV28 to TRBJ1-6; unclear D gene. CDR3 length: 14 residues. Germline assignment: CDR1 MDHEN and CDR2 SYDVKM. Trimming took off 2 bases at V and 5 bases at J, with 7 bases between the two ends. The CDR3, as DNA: TGTGCCAGCAGTTTAAACAGCAATAATTCACCCCTCCACTTT. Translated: CASSLNSNNSPLHF.

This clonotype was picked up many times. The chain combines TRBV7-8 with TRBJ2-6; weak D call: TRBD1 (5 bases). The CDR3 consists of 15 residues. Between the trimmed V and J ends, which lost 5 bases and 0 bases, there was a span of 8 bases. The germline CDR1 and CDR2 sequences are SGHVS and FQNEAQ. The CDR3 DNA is TGTGCCAGCAGCGCCAGGGCCTCTGGGGCCAACGTCCTGACTTTC. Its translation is CASSARASGANVLTF.

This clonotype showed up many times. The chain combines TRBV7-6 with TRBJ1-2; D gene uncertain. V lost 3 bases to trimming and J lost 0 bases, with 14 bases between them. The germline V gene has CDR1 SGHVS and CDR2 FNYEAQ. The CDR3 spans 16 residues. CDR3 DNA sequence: TGTGCCAGCAGCTTGGAGACGGCCCCGGCTAACTATGGCTACACCTTC. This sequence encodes CASSLETAPANYGYTF.

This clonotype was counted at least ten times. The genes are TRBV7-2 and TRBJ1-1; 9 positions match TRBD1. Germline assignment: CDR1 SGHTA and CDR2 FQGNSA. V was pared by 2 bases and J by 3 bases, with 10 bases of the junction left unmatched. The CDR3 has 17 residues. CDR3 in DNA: TGTGCCAGCAGCTTAAGGCGGGGGGGGACAGGGTACACTGAAGCTTTCTTT. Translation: CASSLRRGGTGYTEAFF.

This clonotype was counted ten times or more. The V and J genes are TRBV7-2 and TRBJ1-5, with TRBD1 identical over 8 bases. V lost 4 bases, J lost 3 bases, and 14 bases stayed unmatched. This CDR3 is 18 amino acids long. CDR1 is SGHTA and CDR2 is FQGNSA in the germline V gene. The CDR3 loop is CASSSLRGRGENNQPQHF. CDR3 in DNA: TGTGCCAGCAGCTCCCTCAGGGGGCGAGGGGAAAACAATCAGCCCCAGCATTTT.

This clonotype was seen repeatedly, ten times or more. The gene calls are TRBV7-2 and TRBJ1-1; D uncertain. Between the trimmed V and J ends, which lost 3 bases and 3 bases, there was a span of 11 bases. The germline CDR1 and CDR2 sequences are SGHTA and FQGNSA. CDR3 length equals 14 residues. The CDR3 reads CASSFYGRDTEAFF. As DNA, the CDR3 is TGTGCCAGCAGCTTTTACGGGCGGGACACTGAAGCTTTCTTT.

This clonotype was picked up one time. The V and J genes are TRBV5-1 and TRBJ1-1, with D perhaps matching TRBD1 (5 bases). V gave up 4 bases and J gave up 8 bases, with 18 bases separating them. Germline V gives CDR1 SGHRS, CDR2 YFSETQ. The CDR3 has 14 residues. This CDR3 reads CASSPEVRVPEAFF. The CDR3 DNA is TGCGCCAGCAGCCCGGAGGTCAGGGTGCCGGAAGCTTTCTTT.

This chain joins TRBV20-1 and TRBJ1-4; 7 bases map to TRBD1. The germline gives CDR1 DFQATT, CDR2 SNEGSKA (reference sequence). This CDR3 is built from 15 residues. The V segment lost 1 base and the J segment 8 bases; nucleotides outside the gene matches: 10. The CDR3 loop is CSARAPRQGGEKLFF. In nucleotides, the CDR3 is TGCAGTGCTAGAGCCCCCCGGCAGGGGGGAGAAAAACTGTTTTTT.

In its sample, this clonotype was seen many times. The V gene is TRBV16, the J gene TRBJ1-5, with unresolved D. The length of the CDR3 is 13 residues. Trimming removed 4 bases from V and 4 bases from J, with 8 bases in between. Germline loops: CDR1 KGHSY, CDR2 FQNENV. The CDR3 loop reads CASSLQSNQPQHF. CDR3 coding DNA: TGTGCCAGCAGCCTCCAGTCGAATCAGCCCCAGCATTTT.

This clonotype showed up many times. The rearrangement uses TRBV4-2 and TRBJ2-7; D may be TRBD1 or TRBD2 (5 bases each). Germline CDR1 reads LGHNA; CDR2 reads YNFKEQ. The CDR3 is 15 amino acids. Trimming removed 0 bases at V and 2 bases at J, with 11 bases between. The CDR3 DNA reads TGTGCCAGCAGCCAAGACAGGGACCATCCCTACGAGCAGTACTTC. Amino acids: CASSQDRDHPYEQYF.

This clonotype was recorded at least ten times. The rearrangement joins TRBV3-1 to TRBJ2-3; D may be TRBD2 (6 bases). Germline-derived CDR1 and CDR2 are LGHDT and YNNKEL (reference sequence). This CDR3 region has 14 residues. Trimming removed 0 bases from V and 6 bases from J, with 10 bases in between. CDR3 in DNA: TGTGCCAGCAGCCAAGAGGGTGGAGGGGATACGCAGTATTTT. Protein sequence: CASSQEGGGDTQYF.

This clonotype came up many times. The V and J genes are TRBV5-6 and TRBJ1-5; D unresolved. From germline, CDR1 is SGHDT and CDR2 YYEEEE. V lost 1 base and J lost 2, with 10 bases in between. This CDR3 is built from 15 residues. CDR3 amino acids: CASSLSRRGNQPQHF. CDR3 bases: TGTGCCAGCAGCTTGAGCAGAAGGGGCAATCAGCCCCAGCATTTT.

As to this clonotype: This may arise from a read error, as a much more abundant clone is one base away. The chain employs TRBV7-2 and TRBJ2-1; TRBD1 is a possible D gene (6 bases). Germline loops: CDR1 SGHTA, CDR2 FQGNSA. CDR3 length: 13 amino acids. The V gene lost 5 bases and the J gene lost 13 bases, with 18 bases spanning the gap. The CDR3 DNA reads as TGTGCCAGCAGCAGATACAGGGAAGAGACCCAGTTCTTC. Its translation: CASSRYREETQFF.

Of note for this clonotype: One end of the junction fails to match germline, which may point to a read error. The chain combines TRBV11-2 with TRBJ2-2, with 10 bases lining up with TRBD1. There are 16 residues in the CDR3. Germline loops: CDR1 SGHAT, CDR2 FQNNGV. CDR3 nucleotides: TGTTCCAGCAGGACGCCGGGGACAGGGGACACCGGGGAGCTGTTTTTT. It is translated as CSSRTPGTGDTGELFF. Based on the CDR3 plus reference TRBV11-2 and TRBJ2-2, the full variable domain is EAGVAQSPRYKIIEKRQSVAFWCNPISGHATLYWYQQILGQGPKLLIQFQNNGVVDDSQLPKDRFSAERLKGVDSTLKIQPAKLEDSAVYLCSSRTPGTGDTGELFFGEGSRLTVL.

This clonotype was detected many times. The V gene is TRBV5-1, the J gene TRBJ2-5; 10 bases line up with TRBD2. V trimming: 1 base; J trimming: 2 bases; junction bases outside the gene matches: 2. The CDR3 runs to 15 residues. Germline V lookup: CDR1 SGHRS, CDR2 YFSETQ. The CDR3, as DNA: TGCGCCAGCAGCTTGACTAGCGGGGTTCAAGAGACCCAGTACTTC. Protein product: CASSLTSGVQETQYF.

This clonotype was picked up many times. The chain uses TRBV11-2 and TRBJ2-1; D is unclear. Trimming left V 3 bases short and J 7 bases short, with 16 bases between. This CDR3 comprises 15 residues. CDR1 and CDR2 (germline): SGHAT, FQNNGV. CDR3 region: CASSFNRLYTNEQFF. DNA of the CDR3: TGTGCCAGCAGCTTTAATAGGCTGTATACGAATGAGCAGTTCTTC.

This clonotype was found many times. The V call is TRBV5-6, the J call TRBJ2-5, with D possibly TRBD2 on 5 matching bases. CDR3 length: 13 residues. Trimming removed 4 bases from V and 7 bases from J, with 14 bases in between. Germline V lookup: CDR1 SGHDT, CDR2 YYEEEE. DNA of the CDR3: TGTGCCAGCAGCCTGACTCCCGCGGGGACCCAGTACTTC. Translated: CASSLTPAGTQYF.

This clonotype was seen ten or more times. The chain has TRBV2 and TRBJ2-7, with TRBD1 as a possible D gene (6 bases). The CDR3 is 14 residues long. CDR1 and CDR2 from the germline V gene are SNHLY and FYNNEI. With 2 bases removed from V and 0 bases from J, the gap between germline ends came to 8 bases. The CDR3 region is CASSEQGYSYEQYF. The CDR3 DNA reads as TGTGCCAGCAGTGAACAGGGGTACTCCTACGAGCAGTACTTC.

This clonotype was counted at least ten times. The CDR3 here is CASSVQGRHEKLFF. CDR3 DNA: TGTGCCAGCAGTGTGCAGGGTCGTCATGAAAAACTGTTTTTT. The V call is TRBV7-9, the J call TRBJ1-4; D may be TRBD1 (5 bases). V was cut by 6 bases and J by 6 bases, with 14 bases left in between. CDR3 length: 14 amino acids. Germline values: CDR1 SEHNR, CDR2 FQNEAQ (reference sequence).

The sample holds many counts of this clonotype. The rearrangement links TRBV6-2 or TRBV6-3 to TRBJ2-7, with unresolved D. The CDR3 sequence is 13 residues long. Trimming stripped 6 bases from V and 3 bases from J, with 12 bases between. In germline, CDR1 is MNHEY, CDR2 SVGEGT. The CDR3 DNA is TGTGCCAGCAGCTTCGCTCATATCTACGAGCAGTACTTC. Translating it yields CASSFAHIYEQYF.

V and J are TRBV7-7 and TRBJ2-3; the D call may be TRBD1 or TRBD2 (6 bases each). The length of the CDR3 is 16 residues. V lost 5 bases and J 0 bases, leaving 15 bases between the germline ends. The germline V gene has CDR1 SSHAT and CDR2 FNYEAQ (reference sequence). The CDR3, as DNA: TGTGCCAGCAGCCAGGGCCGGGGGCCAAGCACAGATACGCAGTATTTT. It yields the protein CASSQGRGPSTDTQYF. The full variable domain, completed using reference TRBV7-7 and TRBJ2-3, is GAGVSQSPRYKVTKRGQDVTLRCDPISSHATLYWYQQALGQGPEFLTYFNYEAQPDKSGLPSDRFSAERPEGSISTLTIQRTEQRDSAMYRCASSQGRGPSTDTQYFGPGTRLTVL.

In nucleotides, the CDR3 is TGTGCCAGCAATGATGAGGGCTACGAGCAGTACTTC. Its translation: CASNDEGYEQYF. The chain carries TRBV12-3 or TRBV12-4 and TRBJ2-7; maybe TRBD2 (5 bases). The CDR3 runs to 12 residues. Trimming removed 7 bases at V and 3 bases at J, with 10 bases between.

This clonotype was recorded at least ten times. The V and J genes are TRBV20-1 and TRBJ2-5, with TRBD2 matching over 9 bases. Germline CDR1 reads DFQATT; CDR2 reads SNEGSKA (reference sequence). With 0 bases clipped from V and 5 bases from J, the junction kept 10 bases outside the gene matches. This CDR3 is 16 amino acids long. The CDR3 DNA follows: TGCAGTGCTAGAGATTTTGGCGGGGGGGATGGGGAGACCCAGTACTTC. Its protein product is CSARDFGGGDGETQYF.